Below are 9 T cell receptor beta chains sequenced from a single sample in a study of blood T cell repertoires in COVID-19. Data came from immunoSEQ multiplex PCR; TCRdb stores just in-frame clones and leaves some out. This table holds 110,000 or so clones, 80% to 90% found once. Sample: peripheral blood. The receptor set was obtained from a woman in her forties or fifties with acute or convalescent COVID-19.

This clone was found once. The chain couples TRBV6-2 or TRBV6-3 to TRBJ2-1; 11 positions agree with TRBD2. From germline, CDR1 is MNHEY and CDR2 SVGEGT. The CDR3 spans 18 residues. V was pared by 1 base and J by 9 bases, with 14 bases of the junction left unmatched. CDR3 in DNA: TGTGCCAGCAGTTACTATGTGACTAGCGGGACGTTGACGGGTGAGCAGTTCTTC. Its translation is CASSYYVTSGTLTGEQFF.

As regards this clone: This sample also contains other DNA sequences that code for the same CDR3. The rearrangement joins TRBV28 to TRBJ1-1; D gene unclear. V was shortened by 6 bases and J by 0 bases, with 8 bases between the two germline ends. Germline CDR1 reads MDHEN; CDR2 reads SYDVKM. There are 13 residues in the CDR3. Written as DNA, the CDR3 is TGTGCCAGCAGAAGAGGTTTGAACACTGAAGCTTTCTTT. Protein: CASRRGLNTEAFF.

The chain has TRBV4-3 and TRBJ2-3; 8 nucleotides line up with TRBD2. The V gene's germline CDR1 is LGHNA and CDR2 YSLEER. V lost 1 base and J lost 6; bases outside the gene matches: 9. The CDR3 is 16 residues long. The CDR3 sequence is CASSQGRSGGQDTQYF. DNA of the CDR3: TGCGCCAGCAGCCAAGGGAGGTCGGGGGGGCAGGATACGCAGTATTTT.

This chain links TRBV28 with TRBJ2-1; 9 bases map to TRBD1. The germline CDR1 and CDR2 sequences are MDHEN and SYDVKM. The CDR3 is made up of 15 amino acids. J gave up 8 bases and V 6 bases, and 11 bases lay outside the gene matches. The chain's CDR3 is CASRRGQGTAHEQFF. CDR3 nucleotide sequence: TGTGCCAGCAGGAGGGGACAGGGAACTGCCCATGAGCAGTTCTTC.

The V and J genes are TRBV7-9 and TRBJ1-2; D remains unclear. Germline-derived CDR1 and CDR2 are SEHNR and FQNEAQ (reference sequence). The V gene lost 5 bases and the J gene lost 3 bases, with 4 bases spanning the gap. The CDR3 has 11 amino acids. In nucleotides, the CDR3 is TGTGCCAGCAGCGGAGACTATGGCTACACCTTC. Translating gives CASSGDYGYTF.

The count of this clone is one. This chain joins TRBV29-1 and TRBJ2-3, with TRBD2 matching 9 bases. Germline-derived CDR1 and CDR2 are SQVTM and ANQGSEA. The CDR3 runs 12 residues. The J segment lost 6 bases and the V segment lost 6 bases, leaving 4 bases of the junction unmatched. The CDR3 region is CSVLLAGDTQYF. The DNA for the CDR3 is TGCAGCGTCCTACTAGCGGGTGATACGCAGTATTTT.

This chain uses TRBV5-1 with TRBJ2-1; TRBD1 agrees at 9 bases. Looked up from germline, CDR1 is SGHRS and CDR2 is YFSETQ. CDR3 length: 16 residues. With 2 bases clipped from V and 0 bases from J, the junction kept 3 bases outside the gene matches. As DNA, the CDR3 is TGCGCCAGCAGCTTCCGACAGGGGGGCTCCTACAATGAGCAGTTCTTC. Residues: CASSFRQGGSYNEQFF.

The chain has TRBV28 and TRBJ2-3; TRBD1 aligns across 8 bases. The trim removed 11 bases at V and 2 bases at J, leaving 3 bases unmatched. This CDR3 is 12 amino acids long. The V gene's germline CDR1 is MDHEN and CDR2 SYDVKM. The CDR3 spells CAARGPTDTQYF. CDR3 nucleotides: TGTGCCGCCAGGGGGCCCACAGATACGCAGTATTTT.

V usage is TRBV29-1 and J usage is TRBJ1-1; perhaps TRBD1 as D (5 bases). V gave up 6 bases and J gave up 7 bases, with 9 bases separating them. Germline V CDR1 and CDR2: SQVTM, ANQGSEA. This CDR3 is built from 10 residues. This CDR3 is CSVGGFEAFF. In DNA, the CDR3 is TGCAGCGTGGGGGGGTTTGAAGCTTTCTTT.